What follows is one T cell receptor (beta chain) and its context. The V gene end was trimmed by 5 bases and the J gene end by 6 bases; junction bases not matched to a gene: 12. Germline assignment: CDR1 SGHTA and CDR2 FQGNSA. The CDR3 sequence is 17 residues long. The data were obtained in a study of blood T cell repertoires in COVID-19. Study as a whole: Donors in the United States, Italy and Spain gave samples during acute or convalescent COVID-19.

Per the study methods: Counts of nucleated cells, estimated from reference gene primer amplification, were obtained. Libraries were prepared by immunoSEQ multiplex PCR; TCRdb keeps only in-frame clonotypes and omits some of them. From that table come the V and J calls and clone size; the DNA was used to work out D and trimming. The sample carries 150,000 or so clones, 92% recorded once. This TCR came from a man in his thirties or forties with COVID-19, enrolled during active disease. The V gene is TRBV7-2, the J gene TRBJ1-6; 8 positions match TRBD1. The sequenced sample was peripheral blood. The CDR3 nucleotides read TGTGCCAGCAGCCCGAGGACAGGGCCCACTGCTAATTCACCCCTCCACTTT. It encodes CASSPRTGPTANSPLHF.